This entry features one TCR beta chain sequence. Its antigen is still unknown. No much larger clone is present one base from it, and per-base qualities are unavailable. This entry comes from a study of T cells in tumors after PD-1 blockade (dated by TCRdb to the late 2010s). The study in broad terms: Prior checkpoint blockade, systemic immunosuppressant use, and recent radiotherapy or other anti-cancer therapy within 4 weeks were grounds for patient exclusion. Patients were treated with either pembrolizumab 200 mg every 3 weeks or cemiplimab 350 mg every 2 weeks. While on anti-PD-1 treatment, some of the patients also continued taking daily vismodegib 150 mg. On average, peripheral blood samples yielded 35,000 to 40,000 unique clonotypes and over 100,000 TCR templates (range roughly 22,000-280,000). The study performed paired single-cell RNA and TCR sequencing on site-matched tumors from BCC or SCC patients before and after anti-PD-1 therapy. To compare clonotypes in blood and tumor, bulk TCR sequencing was done on nine to ten peripheral blood samples taken from roughly 5 patients. RECIST version 1.1 was used to assess clinical response. The paper's findings and limits, for the study overall: Around 44% of tumor TCR clonotypes were found in blood, and some novel exhausted tumor clones appeared in pre-treatment blood, suggesting peripheral recruitment. Where the novel T cell clones came from was not determined, and possible sources could include lymphoid organs or rare unexpanded clones inside the tumor or in the tumor periphery.

Deep TCRbeta sequencing was performed with the immunoSEQ platform. Per the source publication's procedure: For further analysis, only productive rearrangements were exported from the immunoSEQ Analyzer. T cell phenotypes were assigned to bulk TCRbeta clonotypes by matching to single-cell RNA+TCR-seq clones sharing the same TCRbeta sequence. Tumor enrichment of a clone was calculated by dividing the clone's tumor frequency by the clone's PBMC frequency, both taken from bulk TCR sequencing. GLIPH was used to sort TCRs into specificity groups, which are clusters of distinct TCRs that likely recognize common antigens through shared CDR3 motifs. As stored in TCRdb, this immuneACCESS dataset retains in-frame rearrangements with V and J assigned. A fraction of the clones does not appear; measured against another copy, unresolved V genes explain less than half of the discrepancy, and the remainder lacks a known reason. V, J and clone size reflect that table, while D and trimming were determined from the DNA. The sample table records about 59,000 clones; about four fifths of these occur just once. 13% of the sample lies in the top ten.

Explained via the paper, the time point label denotes: before anti-PD-1 therapy. Genomic DNA extracted from tumor biopsies or peripheral blood was used for bulk TCRbeta sequencing, with input ranging from about 616 ng to 6,500 ng. Every patient had histologically proven advanced or metastatic basal or squamous cell carcinoma and was a poor candidate for surgical resection. Of the roughly ten patients making up the basal cell carcinoma cohort, seven or eight underwent bulk tumor TCR sequencing. CDR1 and CDR2 were assigned from the germline V gene as SGHDT and YYEEEE. Here V drops 2 bases and J drops 2 bases, and the junction holds 10 bases not matched to any gene. From cysteine to phenylalanine, the CDR3 is 17 amino acids long. Only the CDR3 portion is preserved as DNA: 51 bases, with reading frame beginning at the first base.

The sequence is built from TRBV5-6 and TRBJ2-1, with 7 central nucleotides matching TRBD2. This material consisted of PBMCs, taken before anti-PD-1 treatment. This clonotype was obtained from a human donor with basal cell carcinoma. The CDR3 corresponds to CASSFSKRGGTYNEQFF. The nucleotide sequence reads TGTGCCAGCAGCTTTTCCAAGCGGGGAGGTACCTACAATGAGCAGTTCTTC.